The 2 T cell receptor beta chains reported below all come from one sample, sequenced in a study of T cells in Graves' hyperthyroidism and ophthalmopathy. RNA transcripts gave rise to amplified TCR beta CDR3 regions. TCR CDR3 underwent first-round RT-PCR with the HTBI primer set. TCRdb redid the calling of the multiplex PCR reads with MiXCR, one entry per CDR3 protein. The sample yields some 360,000 distinct CDR3 sequences, 11% to 15% seen once. Sequenced sample: blood. These receptors came from a woman aged 55 to 70 with Graves' hyperthyroidism.

The table lists this clonotype with a few counts. This chain links TRBV10-3 with TRBJ2-1; D unclear. The CDR3 sequence is 13 residues long. Trimming removed 6 bases from V and 4 bases from J, with 10 bases in between. Germline V gene sequence: CDR1 ENHRY, CDR2 SYGVKD. The CDR3 DNA follows: TGTGCCATCAGGAACGATAGGTACAATGAGCAGTTCTTC. Its translation is CAIRNDRYNEQFF.

The rearrangement uses TRBV19 and TRBJ2-7; the match to TRBD2 covers 10 bases. This CDR3 spans 16 amino acids. Germline loops: CDR1 LNHDA, CDR2 SQIVND (reference sequence). V shed 3 bases and J 0 bases; nucleotides not matched to a gene: 5. The CDR3 nucleotides are TGTGCCAGTAGTATGTCTACTAGCGGGAACTCCTACGAGCAGTACTTC. It encodes CASSMSTSGNSYEQYF. The full variable domain, rest sourced from reference TRBV19 and TRBJ2-7, is DGGITQSPKYLFRKEGQNVTLSCEQNLNHDAMYWYRQDPGQGLRLIYYSQIVNDFQKGDIAEGYSVSREKKESFPLTVTSAQKNPTAFYLCASSMSTSGNSYEQYFGPGTRLTVT.